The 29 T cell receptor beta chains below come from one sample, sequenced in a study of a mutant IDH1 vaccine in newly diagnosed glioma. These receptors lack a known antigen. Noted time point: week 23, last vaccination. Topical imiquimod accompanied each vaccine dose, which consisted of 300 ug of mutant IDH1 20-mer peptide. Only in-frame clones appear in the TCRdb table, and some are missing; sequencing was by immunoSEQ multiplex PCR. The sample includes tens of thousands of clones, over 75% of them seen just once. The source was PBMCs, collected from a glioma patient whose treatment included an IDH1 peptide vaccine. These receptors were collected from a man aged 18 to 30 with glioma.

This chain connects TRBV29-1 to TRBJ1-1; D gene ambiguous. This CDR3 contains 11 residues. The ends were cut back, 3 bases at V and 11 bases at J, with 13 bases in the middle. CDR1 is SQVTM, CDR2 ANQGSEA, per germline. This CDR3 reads CSVDRTPGAFF. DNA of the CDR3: TGCAGCGTTGATCGGACCCCGGGCGCTTTCTTT.

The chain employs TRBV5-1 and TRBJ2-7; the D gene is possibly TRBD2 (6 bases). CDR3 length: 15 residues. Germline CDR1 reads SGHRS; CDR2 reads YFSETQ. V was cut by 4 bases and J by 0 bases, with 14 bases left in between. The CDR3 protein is CASSPTAGLSYEQYF. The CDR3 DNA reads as TGCGCCAGCAGCCCCACGGCGGGACTCTCCTACGAGCAGTACTTC.

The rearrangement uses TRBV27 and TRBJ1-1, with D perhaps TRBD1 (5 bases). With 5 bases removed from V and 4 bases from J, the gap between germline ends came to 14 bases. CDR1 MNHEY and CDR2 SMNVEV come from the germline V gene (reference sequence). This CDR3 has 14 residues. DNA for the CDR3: TGTGCCAGCAGTCTCCGGGGGTTGACCACTGAAGCTTTCTTT. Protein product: CASSLRGLTTEAFF.

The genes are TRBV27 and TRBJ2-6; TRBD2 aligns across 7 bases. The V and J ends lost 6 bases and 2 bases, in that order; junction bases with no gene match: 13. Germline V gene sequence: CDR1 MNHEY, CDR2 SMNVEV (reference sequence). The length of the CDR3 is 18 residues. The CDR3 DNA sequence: TGTGCCAGCAGCGAAACCTTGGGGGGAGGGACTGGGGCCAACGTCCTGACTTTC. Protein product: CASSETLGGGTGANVLTF.

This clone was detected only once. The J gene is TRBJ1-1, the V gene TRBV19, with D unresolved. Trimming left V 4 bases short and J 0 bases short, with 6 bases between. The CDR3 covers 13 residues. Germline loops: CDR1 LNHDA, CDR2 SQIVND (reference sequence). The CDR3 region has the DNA TGTGCCAGTAGTAACGGGGTGAACACTGAAGCTTTCTTT. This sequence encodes CASSNGVNTEAFF. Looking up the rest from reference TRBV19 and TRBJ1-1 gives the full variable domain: DGGITQSPKYLFRKEGQNVTLSCEQNLNHDAMYWYRQDPGQGLRLIYYSQIVNDFQKGDIAEGYSVSREKKESFPLTVTSAQKNPTAFYLCASSNGVNTEAFFGQGTRLTVV.

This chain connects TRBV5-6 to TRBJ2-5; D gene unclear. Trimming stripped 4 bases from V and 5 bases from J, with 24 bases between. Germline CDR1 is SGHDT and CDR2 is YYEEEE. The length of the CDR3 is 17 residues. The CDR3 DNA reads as TGTGCCAGCAGCGCCACTGACCCTGGGCCAGCTGGGGAGACCCAGTACTTC. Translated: CASSATDPGPAGETQYF. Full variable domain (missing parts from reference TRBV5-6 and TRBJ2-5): DAGVTQSPTHLIKTRGQQVTLRCSPKSGHDTVSWYQQALGQGPQFIFQYYEEEERQRGNFPDRFSGHQFPNYSSELNVNALLLGDSALYLCASSATDPGPAGETQYFGPGTRLLVL.

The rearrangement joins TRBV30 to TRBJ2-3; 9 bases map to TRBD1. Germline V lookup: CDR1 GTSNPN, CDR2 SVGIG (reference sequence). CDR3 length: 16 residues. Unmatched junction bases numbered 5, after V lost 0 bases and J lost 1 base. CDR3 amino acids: CAWSVGDRVGTDTQYF. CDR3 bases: TGTGCCTGGAGTGTAGGGGACAGGGTCGGCACAGATACGCAGTATTTT. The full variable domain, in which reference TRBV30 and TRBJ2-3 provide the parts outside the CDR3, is SQTIHQWPATLVQPVGSPLSLECTVEGTSNPNLYWYRQAAGRGLQLLFYSVGIGQISSEVPQNLSASRPQDRQFILSSKKLLLSDSGFYLCAWSVGDRVGTDTQYFGPGTRLTVL.

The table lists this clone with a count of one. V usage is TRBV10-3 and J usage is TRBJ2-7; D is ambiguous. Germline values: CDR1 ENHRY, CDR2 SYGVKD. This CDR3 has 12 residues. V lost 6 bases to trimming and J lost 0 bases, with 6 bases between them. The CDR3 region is CAISDLSYEQYF. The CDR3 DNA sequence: TGTGCCATCAGCGACCTCTCCTACGAGCAGTACTTC.

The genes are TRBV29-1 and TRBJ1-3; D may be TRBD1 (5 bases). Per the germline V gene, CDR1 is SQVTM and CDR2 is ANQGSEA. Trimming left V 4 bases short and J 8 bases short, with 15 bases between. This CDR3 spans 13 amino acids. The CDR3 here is CSVGGPFGDTIYF. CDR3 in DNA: TGCAGCGTTGGGGGCCCTTTTGGGGACACCATATATTTT. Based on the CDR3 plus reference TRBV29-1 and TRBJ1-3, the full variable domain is SAVISQKPSRDICQRGTSLTIQCQVDSQVTMMFWYRQQPGQSLTLIATANQGSEATYESGFVIDKFPISRPNLTFSTLTVSNMSPEDSSIYLCSVGGPFGDTIYFGEGSWLTVV.

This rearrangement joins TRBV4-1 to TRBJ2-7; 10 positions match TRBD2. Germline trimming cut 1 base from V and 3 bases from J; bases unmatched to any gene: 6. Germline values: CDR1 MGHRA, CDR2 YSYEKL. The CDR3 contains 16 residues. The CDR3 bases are TGCGCCAGCAGCCAAGCGGTTTCTAGCGGGAGCTACGAGCAGTACTTC. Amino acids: CASSQAVSSGSYEQYF.

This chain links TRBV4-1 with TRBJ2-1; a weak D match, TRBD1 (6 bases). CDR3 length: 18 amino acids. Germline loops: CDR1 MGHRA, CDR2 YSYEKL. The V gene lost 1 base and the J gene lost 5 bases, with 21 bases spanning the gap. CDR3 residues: CASSQGGRGFTLNNEQFF. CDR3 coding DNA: TGCGCCAGCAGCCAAGGGGGAAGGGGGTTTACGTTAAACAATGAGCAGTTCTTC.

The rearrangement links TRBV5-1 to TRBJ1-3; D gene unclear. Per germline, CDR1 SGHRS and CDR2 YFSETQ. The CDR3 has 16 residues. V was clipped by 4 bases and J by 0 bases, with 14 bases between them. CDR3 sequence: CASSPTSRISGNTIYF. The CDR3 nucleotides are TGCGCCAGCAGCCCCACCAGTCGGATCTCTGGAAACACCATATATTTT.

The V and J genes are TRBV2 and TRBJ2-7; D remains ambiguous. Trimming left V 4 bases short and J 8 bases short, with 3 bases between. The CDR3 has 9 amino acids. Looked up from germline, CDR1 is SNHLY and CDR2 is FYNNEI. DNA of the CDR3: TGTGCCAGCAGTGGTCAGCAGTACTTC. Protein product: CASSGQQYF.

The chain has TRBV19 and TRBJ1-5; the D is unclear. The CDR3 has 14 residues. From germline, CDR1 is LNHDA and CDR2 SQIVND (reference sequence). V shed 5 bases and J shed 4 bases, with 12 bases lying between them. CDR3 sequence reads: CASSLRGSNQPQHF. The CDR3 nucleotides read TGTGCCAGTAGTTTAAGAGGATCGAATCAGCCCCAGCATTTT.

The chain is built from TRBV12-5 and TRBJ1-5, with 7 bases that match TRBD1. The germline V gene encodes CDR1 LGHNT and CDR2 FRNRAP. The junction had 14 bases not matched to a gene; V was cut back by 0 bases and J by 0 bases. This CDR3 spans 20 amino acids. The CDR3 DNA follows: TGTGCTAGTGGTTTGGTCCCAAGGACAGGCGGCGATTATAGCAATCAGCCCCAGCATTTT. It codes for CASGLVPRTGGDYSNQPQHF.

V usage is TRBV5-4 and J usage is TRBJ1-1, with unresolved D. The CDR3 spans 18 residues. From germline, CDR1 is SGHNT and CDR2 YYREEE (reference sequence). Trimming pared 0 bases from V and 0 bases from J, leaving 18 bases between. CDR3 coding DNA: TGTGCCAGCAGCTTGGTGGCCGGGGTGAGAACCCTGAACACTGAAGCTTTCTTT. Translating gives CASSLVAGVRTLNTEAFF.

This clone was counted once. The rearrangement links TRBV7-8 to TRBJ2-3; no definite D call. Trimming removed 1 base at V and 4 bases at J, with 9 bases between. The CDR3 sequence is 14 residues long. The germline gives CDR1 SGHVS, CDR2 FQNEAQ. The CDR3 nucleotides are TGTGCCAGCAGCTTAGAACGATGGTCAGATACGCAGTATTTT. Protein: CASSLERWSDTQYF.

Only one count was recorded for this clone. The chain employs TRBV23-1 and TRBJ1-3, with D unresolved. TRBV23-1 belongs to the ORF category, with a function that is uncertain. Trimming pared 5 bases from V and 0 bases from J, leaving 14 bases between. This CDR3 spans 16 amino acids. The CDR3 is CASSKGHPSSGNTIYF. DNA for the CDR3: TGCGCCAGCAGTAAGGGTCATCCGAGCTCTGGAAACACCATATATTTT.

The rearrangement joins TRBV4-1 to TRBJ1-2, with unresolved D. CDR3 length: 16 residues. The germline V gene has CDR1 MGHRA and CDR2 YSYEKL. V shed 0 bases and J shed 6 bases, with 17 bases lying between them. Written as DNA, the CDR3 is TGCGCCAGCAGCCAAGATATCGGCAACGGGCGGGATGGCTACACCTTC. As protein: CASSQDIGNGRDGYTF.

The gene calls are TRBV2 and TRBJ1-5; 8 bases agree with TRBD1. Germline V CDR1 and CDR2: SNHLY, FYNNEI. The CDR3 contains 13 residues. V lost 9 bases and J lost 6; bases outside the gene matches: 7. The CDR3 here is CASKDRVAQPQHF. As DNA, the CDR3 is TGTGCCAGTAAGGACAGGGTGGCTCAGCCCCAGCATTTT. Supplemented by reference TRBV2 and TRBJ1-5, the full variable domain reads EPEVTQTPSHQVTQMGQEVILRCVPISNHLYFYWYRQILGQKVEFLVSFYNNEISEKSEIFDDQFSVERPDGSNFTLKIRSTKLEDSAMYFCASKDRVAQPQHFGDGTRLSIL.

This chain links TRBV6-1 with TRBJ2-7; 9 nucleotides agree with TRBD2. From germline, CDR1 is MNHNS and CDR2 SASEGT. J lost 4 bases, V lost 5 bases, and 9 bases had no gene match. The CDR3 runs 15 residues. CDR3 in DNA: TGTGCCAGCAGTCACAGGACTAGCGCCGGGTACGAGCAGTACTTC. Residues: CASSHRTSAGYEQYF.

The DNA of the CDR3 is TGCGCCAGCAGCCAAGTTCTTATCAATCAGCCCCAGCATTTT. Its translation is CASSQVLINQPQHF. The chain carries TRBV4-3 and TRBJ1-5; no firm D call. This CDR3 has 14 amino acids. Germline V gene data show CDR1 as LGHNA and CDR2 as YSLEER. V was trimmed by 1 base and J by 3 bases, leaving 7 bases between them.

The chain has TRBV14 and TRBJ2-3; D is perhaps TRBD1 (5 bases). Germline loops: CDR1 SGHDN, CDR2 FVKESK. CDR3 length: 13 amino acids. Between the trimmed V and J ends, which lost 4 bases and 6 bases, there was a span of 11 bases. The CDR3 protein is CASSPGFLDTQYF. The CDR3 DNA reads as TGTGCCAGCAGCCCAGGGTTCTTGGATACGCAGTATTTT. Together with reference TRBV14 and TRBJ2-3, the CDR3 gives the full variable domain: EAGVTQFPSHSVIEKGQTVTLRCDPISGHDNLYWYRRVMGKEIKFLLHFVKESKQDESGMPNNRFLAERTGGTYSTLKVQPAELEDSGVYFCASSPGFLDTQYFGPGTRLTVL.

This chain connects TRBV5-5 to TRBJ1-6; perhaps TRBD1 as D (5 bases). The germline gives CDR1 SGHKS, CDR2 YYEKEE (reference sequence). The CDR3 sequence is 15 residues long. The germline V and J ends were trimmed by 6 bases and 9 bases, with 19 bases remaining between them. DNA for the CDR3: TGTGCCAGCACCCAGCTCCGGGACTTTCGTTCACCCCTCCACTTT. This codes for CASTQLRDFRSPLHF.

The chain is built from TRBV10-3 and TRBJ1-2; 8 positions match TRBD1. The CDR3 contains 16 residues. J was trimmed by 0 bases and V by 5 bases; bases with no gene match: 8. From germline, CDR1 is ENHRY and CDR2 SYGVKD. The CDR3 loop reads CAISQPGQATNYGYTF. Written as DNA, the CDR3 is TGTGCCATCAGTCAGCCGGGACAGGCGACTAACTATGGCTACACCTTC.

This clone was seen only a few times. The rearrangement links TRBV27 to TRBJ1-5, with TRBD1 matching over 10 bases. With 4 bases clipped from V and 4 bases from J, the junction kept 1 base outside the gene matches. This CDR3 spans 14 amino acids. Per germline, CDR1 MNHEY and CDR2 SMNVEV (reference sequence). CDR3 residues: CASSWTGGNQPQHF. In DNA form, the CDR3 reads TGTGCCAGCAGTTGGACAGGGGGAAATCAGCCCCAGCATTTT.

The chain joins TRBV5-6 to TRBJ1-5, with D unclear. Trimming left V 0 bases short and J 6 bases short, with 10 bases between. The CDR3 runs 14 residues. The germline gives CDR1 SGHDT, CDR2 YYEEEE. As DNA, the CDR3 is TGTGCCAGCAGCTTGGGGGTAGGGAGTCAGCCCCAGCATTTT. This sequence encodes CASSLGVGSQPQHF. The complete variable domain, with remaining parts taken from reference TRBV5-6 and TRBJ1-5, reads DAGVTQSPTHLIKTRGQQVTLRCSPKSGHDTVSWYQQALGQGPQFIFQYYEEEERQRGNFPDRFSGHQFPNYSSELNVNALLLGDSALYLCASSLGVGSQPQHFGDGTRLSIL.

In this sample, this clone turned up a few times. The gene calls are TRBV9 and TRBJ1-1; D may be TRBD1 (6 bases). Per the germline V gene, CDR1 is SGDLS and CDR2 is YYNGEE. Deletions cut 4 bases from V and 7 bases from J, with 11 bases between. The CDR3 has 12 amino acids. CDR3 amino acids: CASSRDRLEAFF. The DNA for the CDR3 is TGTGCCAGCAGCCGAGACAGGCTTGAAGCTTTCTTT.

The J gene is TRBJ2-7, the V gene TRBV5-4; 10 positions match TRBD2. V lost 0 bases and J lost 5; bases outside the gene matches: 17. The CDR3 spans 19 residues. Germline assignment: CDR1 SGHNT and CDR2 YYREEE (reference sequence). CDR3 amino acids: CASSLGPIASGRPSDEQYF. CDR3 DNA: TGTGCCAGCAGCTTGGGGCCCATTGCTAGCGGGAGACCGAGCGACGAGCAGTACTTC. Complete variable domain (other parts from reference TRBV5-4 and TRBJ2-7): ETGVTQSPTHLIKTRGQQVTLRCSSQSGHNTVSWYQQALGQGPQFIFQYYREEENGRGNFPPRFSGLQFPNYSSELNVNALELDDSALYLCASSLGPIASGRPSDEQYFGPGTRLTVT.